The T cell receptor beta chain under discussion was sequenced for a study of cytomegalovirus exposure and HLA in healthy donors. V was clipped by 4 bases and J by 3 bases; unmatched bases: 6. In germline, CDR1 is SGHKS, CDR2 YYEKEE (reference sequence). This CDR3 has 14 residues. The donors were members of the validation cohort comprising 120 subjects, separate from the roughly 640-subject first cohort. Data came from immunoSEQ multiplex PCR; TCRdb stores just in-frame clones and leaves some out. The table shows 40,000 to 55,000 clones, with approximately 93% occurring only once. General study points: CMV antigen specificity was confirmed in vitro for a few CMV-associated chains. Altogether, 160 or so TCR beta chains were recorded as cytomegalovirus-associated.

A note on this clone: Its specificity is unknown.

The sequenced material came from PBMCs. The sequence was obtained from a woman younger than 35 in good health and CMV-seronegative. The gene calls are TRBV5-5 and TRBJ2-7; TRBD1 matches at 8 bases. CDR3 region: CASSLRGTGYEQYF. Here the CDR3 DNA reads TGTGCCAGCAGCCTGAGGGGGACAGGCTACGAGCAGTACTTC. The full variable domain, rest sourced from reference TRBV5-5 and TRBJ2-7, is DAGVTQSPTHLIKTRGQQVTLRCSPISGHKSVSWYQQVLGQGPQFIFQYYEKEERGRGNFPDRFSARQFPNYSSELNVNALLLGDSALYLCASSLRGTGYEQYFGPGTRLTVT.